This TCR beta chain was retrieved from a study of blood T cell repertoires in COVID-19 (dated by TCRdb to 2018 to 2020). For context, the study as a whole: Collaborator samples came from the United States, Italy and Spain and covered acute and convalescent phases of COVID-19. The material from the prospective study consisted of cDNA or gDNA derived from T cells, B-cell-depleted T cells, or PBMCs. The dataset comprised deeply sampled blood TCRbeta repertoires from subjects exposed to, actively infected with, or recovered from COVID-19. A freely available public database, intended as a resource for researchers studying the immune response to SARS-CoV-2, is where the repertoires were released. The samples were drawn from two sources: the first 160 participants of the ongoing ImmuneRACE study, and over 1,000 subjects contributed by 6 global collaborators. Sample metadata almost always included a de-identified subject ID, COVID-19 status, age in years and sex. Where available, HLA class I and class II types were obtained from metadata supplied by the sample provider rather than from assay-based typing.

Points the paper makes about the study in general: How much clinical and demographic metadata was included differed by source and by participant, and the metadata was provided uncurated.

A note on this clone: Its cognate antigen has yet to be identified. The record has no base qualities; no much larger clone is one base away.

The CDR3 contains 15 residues, cysteine and phenylalanine counted. Only the CDR3 portion is preserved as DNA: 45 bases, with reading frame beginning at the first base. The germline V gene provides CDR1 KGHDR and CDR2 SFDVKD. Trimmed from V: 4 bases; trimmed from J: 7 bases; junction bases lacking a gene match: 5. Participants in the prospective study were aged about 18 to 95 years, lived in approximately 26 United States geographic areas, and enrolled through a virtual design. Cohort assignment in the prospective study relied on participant-reported clinical history from a screening survey and a study questionnaire. Recovered participants in ImmuneRACE Cohort 3 were defined by two consecutive negative NP/OP PCR tests, clearance by a healthcare professional, or resolution of symptoms. Mobile phlebotomists in the prospective study collected whole blood, serum and a nasopharyngeal or oropharyngeal swab from every participant. Participants in the prospective study had the option to provide additional blood draws and questionnaires over a roughly two-month period. Before DNA extraction, prospective study blood samples were shipped either frozen or at room temperature.

TCRbeta CDR3 regions were amplified from genomic DNA using the immunoSEQ Assay, a bias-controlled multiplex PCR. Regarding the original processing steps: Within the assay, amplification of reference gene primers was used to estimate how many nucleated cells each sample contained. Sequence reads were collapsed and filtered to measure the absolute abundance of every unique TCRbeta CDR3 rearrangement. For each sample, productive Simpson clonality was calculated by taking the square root of Simpson's diversity index across productive rearrangements. Entries here come from immuneACCESS through TCRdb and include only in-frame sequences with V and J called. Some clones fail to appear in such tables; in the studies checked, an unresolved V gene covers under half of the shortfall, and the cause of the remainder is unknown. That table supplies the V and J calls and clone size; D and trimming were determined from the DNA. For this sample the table gives nearly 400,000 clones, of which nearly 90% were detected only once. Approximately 1.5% of the sample lies in the top ten.

Rearrangement joined TRBV24-1 to TRBJ1-4, with 10 middle bases fitting TRBD1. The source of this sequence is a woman aged 25 to 39 who had recovered from COVID-19. The sequencing input was PBMCs or T cells enriched from blood (not recorded which). The CDR3 sequence is CATSDGDRGREKLFF. The nucleotides read TGTGCCACCAGTGACGGGGACAGGGGACGTGAAAAACTGTTTTTT.